Listed below are T cell receptor beta chains from one sample, sequenced in a study of blood T cell repertoires in COVID-19. Some clones are missing from TCRdb's copy, which holds only in-frame ones; the method was immunoSEQ multiplex PCR. This table holds 120,000 or so clones, over 55% found once. Sequencing input: peripheral blood. The receptors stem from a woman aged 70-85 years with acute or convalescent COVID-19. Both conserved end residues are part of each CDR3. D genes are given only for firm matches. Clone size appears in some rows only: once, few, many, or a class for an expanded clone.

CASSEASDSNEDNSSLHF	TGTGCCAGCAGTGAAGCCTCGGACAGCAACGAAGATAATTCATCCCTCCACTTT	.	18	TRBV2	TRBJ1-6	few
CASSVRRGDTDTQYF	TGTGCCAGCAGCGTACGGCGGGGGGACACAGATACGCAGTATTTT	TRBD2	15	TRBV9	TRBJ2-3	.
CASSQVMGLAGASTGELFF	TGTGCCAGCAGCCAAGTAATGGGGCTAGCGGGGGCCTCCACCGGGGAGCTGTTTTTT	TRBD2	19	TRBV4-2	TRBJ2-2	.
CASSSGRGRVVDGYTF	TGTGCCAGCAGCTCGGGCAGGGGGAGAGTAGTCGATGGCTACACCTTC	TRBD1	16	TRBV5-4	TRBJ1-2	few
CASRRDGEAFF	TGTGCCAGCAGGAGGGATGGTGAAGCTTTCTTT	.	11	TRBV27	TRBJ1-1	.
CASSRGTGPTDTQYF	TGTGCCAGCAGCCGAGGGACAGGGCCCACAGATACGCAGTATTTT	TRBD1	15	TRBV11-2	TRBJ2-3	.
CASSFPGADTQYF	TGTGCCAGCAGCTTCCCGGGAGCAGATACGCAGTATTTT	.	13	TRBV5-6	TRBJ2-3	.
CASSPHDRGYGYTF	TGTGCCAGCAGTCCACATGACAGGGGATATGGCTACACCTTC	TRBD1	14	TRBV27	TRBJ1-2	.
CSASPQFLDKNKVYGSYNEQFF	TGCAGTGCTAGTCCCCAGTTCTTAGACAAGAATAAGGTTTACGGTTCCTACAATGAGCAGTTCTTC	.	22	TRBV20-1	TRBJ2-1	few
CASSQGSGALNTEAFF	TGTGCCAGCAGCCAAGGATCGGGTGCACTGAACACTGAAGCTTTCTTT	.	16	TRBV4-2	TRBJ1-1	.
CASSRPSGIETQYF	TGTGCCAGCAGTCGGCCTAGCGGGATAGAGACCCAGTACTTC	TRBD2	14	TRBV28	TRBJ2-5	few